This T cell receptor beta chain was identified in a study of beta chain features in type 1 diabetes. Looked up from germline, CDR1 is SEHNR and CDR2 is FQNEAQ (reference sequence). Trimming took 0 bases from V and 6 from J, leaving 15 bases between them. The CDR3 runs to 16 residues. Study results and limitations: For Type 1 diabetes patients, all four CD4+ subsets carried TCRB CDR3s that were moderately but significantly shorter.

Note on this clone: Its cognate antigen is unknown.

Every bit of the isolated RNA underwent reverse transcription, so sequencing read expressed TCRB transcripts. The table came from immunoSEQ multiplex PCR; TCRdb's copy has only in-frame clones and leaves some out. The sample includes a few hundred thousand clones, around an eighth of them seen just once. The source is a woman in her late teens or twenties with type 1 diabetes. V and J are TRBV7-9 and TRBJ2-1; D unclear. Sequences were obtained from naive CD4+ T cells from blood. In DNA form, the CDR3 reads TGTGCCAGCAGCTTAGCGCTAACTAAGATCCCCAATGAGCAGTTCTTC. Encoded protein: CASSLALTKIPNEQFF.